This entry lists 10 T cell receptor beta chains sequenced from one sample in a study of Ad26.COV2.S vaccination and SARS-CoV-2 variants (dated by TCRdb to the early 2020s). The protocol used for the library was the immunoSEQ multiplex PCR assay. What TCRdb holds here is the immuneACCESS table cut down to in-frame rearrangements. Part of the clones is not present; checked against another copy, under half of the missing clones reflect an unresolved V gene, and the others are unexplained. This sample lists about 480,000 clones; 87% were detected once. The ten largest clones take up about 13% of the sample. The sample's treatment or condition, from its label and the paper: roughly 20 received Ad26.COV2.S at low or high dose, single or two shots; about 5 received placebo; per-sample allocation not given. Repertoires of vaccine and placebo recipients were sequenced from samples collected on day 63 after the first injection.

Here the sequenced sample was peripheral blood, taken in a trial of Ad26.COV2.S vaccine versus placebo. The receptors stem from a person aged 18-65 years who received the Ad26.COV2.S COVID-19 vaccine or a placebo.

The V and J genes are TRBV19 and TRBJ2-1; TRBD1 agrees at 11 bases. This CDR3 comprises 14 residues. After removal of 4 bases from V and 9 bases from J, the junction contained 5 bases not matched to a gene. CDR1 is LNHDA, CDR2 SQIVND, per germline (reference sequence). CDR3 sequence reads: CASSKDRGLGEQFF. The CDR3 DNA reads as TGTGCCAGTAGTAAGGACAGGGGGCTCGGTGAGCAGTTCTTC.

This chain uses TRBV10-3 with TRBJ2-5; TRBD1 is a possible D gene (5 bases). The CDR3 spans 14 residues. Germline V gene lookup returns CDR1 ENHRY and CDR2 SYGVKD. V was trimmed by 10 bases and J by 5 bases, leaving 20 bases between them. The chain's CDR3 is CATQTQTGWETQYF. In DNA, the CDR3 is TGTGCCACCCAAACCCAAACAGGATGGGAGACCCAGTACTTC.

The chain joins TRBV5-1 to TRBJ2-2; 7 positions match TRBD2. The V segment lost 1 base and the J segment 3 bases; nucleotides outside the gene matches: 12. Germline V gene sequence: CDR1 SGHRS, CDR2 YFSETQ. The CDR3 spans 18 residues. The CDR3 DNA follows: TGCGCCAGCAGCTTGACAAATAGCGGGCCCTTGGACACCGGGGAGCTGTTTTTT. The encoded protein is CASSLTNSGPLDTGELFF.

The CDR3 here is CSVLGQNSGNTIYF. CDR3 sequence (DNA): TGCAGCGTTCTCGGACAGAACTCTGGAAACACCATATATTTT. The chain employs TRBV29-1 and TRBJ1-3; D may be TRBD1 (6 bases). Trimming stripped 5 bases from V and 0 bases from J, with 11 bases between. This CDR3 has 14 amino acids. Per the germline V gene, CDR1 is SQVTM and CDR2 is ANQGSEA.

The genes are TRBV12-5 and TRBJ1-2; D not resolved. CDR1 is LGHNT and CDR2 is FRNRAP in the germline V gene. The CDR3 has 15 amino acids. Trimming left V 5 bases short and J 4 bases short, with 17 bases between. This CDR3 is CASGIWQGNSYGYTF. CDR3 nucleotides: TGTGCTAGTGGTATCTGGCAAGGGAATTCCTATGGCTACACCTTC.

The rearrangement joins TRBV4-1 to TRBJ1-4, with TRBD1 identical over 12 bases. CDR1 and CDR2 (germline): MGHRA, YSYEKL. V was pared by 3 bases and J by 7 bases, with 3 bases of the junction left unmatched. The CDR3 is made up of 15 amino acids. The CDR3 sequence: CASSQGTGGVEKLFF. The CDR3, as DNA: TGCGCCAGCAGCCAGGGGACAGGGGGCGTTGAAAAACTGTTTTTT.

This CDR3 is CASSQGGYSYEQYF. CDR3 nucleotides: TGTGCCAGCAGCCAGGGGGGCTACTCTTACGAGCAGTACTTC. V gene TRBV7-9 combines with J gene TRBJ2-7; tentatively, D is TRBD1 (7 bases). This CDR3 spans 14 amino acids. Germline V gene sequence: CDR1 SEHNR, CDR2 FQNEAQ (reference sequence). Trimming removed 5 bases from V and 4 bases from J, with 15 bases in between.

The V and J genes are TRBV24-1 and TRBJ2-3; D call uncertain. V gave up 5 bases and J gave up 2 bases, with 13 bases separating them. The CDR3 covers 15 residues. Germline CDR1 KGHDR, CDR2 SFDVKD. CDR3 protein: CATSAPGSYTDTQYF. The CDR3 DNA reads TGTGCCACCAGTGCCCCAGGCAGCTACACAGATACGCAGTATTTT.

The chain links TRBV14 to TRBJ1-6; D is unresolved. The CDR3 sequence is 15 residues long. CDR1 and CDR2 from the germline V gene are SGHDN and FVKESK. The germline V and J ends were trimmed by 3 bases and 7 bases, with 13 bases remaining between them. CDR3 coding DNA: TGTGCCAGCAGCCAGTTACGGACTGAGAATTCACCCCTCCACTTT. It is translated as CASSQLRTENSPLHF.

The rearrangement links TRBV3-1 (or the pseudogene TRBV3-2) to TRBJ1-1, with D unclear. Germline loops: CDR1 LGHDT, CDR2 YNNKEL (reference sequence). The CDR3 loop spans 14 amino acids. Trimming took 6 bases from V and 2 from J, leaving 13 bases between them. The CDR3 spells CASRPPYSNTEAFF. Here the CDR3 DNA reads TGTGCCAGCAGACCCCCCTACAGTAACACTGAAGCTTTCTTT.